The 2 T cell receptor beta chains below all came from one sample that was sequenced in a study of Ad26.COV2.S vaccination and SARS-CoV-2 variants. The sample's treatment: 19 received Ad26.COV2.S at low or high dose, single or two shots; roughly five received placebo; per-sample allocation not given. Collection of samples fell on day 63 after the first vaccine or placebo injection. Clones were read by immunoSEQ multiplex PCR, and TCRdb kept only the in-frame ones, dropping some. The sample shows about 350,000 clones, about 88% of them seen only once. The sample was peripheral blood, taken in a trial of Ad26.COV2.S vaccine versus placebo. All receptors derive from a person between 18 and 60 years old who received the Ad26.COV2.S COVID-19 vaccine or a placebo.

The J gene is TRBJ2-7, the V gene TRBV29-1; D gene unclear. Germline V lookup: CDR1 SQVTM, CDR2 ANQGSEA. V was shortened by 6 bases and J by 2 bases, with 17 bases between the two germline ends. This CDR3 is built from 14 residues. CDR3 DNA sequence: TGCAGCGTAGCCTCCCGGGCTCAAACCTACGAGCAGTACTTC. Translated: CSVASRAQTYEQYF.

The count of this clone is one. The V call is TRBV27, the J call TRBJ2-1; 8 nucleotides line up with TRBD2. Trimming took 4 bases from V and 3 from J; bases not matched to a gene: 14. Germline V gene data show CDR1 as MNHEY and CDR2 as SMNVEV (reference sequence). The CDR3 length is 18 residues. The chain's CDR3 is CASSSRFSGGPVYNEQFF. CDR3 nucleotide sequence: TGTGCCAGCAGTTCCCGTTTTTCGGGAGGGCCGGTCTACAATGAGCAGTTCTTC.